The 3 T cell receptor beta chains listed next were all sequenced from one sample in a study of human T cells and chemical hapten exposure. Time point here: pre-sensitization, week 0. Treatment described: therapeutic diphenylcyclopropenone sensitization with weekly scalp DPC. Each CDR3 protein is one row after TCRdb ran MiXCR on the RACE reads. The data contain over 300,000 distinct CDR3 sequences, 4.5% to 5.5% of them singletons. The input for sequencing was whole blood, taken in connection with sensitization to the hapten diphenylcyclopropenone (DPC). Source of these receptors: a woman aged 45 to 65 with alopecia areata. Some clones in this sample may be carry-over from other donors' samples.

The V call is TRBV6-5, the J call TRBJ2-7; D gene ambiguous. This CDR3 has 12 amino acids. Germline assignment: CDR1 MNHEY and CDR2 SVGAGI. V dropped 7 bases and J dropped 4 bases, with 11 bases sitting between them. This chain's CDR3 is CASTTATYEQYF. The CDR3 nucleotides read TGTGCCAGCACGACGGCTACTTACGAGCAGTACTTC.

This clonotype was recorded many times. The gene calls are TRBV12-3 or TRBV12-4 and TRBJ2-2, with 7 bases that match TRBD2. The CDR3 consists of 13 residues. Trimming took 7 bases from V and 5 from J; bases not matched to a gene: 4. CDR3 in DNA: TGTGCCAGCAATCTGGGGGGGACCGGGGAGCTGTTTTTT. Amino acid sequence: CASNLGGTGELFF.

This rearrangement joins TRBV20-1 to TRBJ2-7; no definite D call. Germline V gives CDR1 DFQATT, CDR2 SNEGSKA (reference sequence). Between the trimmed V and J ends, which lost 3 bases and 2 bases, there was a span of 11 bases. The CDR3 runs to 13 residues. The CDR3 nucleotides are TGCAGTGCTAGTAAGCACAAGACCTACGAGCAGTACTTC. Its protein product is CSASKHKTYEQYF.